This T cell receptor (beta chain) is from a study of T cell responses to AZD1222 COVID-19 vaccine. In the study overall: Pooled samples include second doses given at about 4 or 12 weeks. Study conclusions and caveats: It should be noted that donors were predominantly white British and more often female, and clonal diversity was possibly underestimated. None of the repertoires were sampled until the peak T cell response had passed.

This table comes from immunoSEQ multiplex PCR, and its TCRdb copy is limited to in-frame clones, with some not included. This table holds roughly 100,000 clones, around 83% found once. With regard to this clone: Its specificity is unknown.

The CDR3 length is 15 residues. CDR1 and CDR2 from the germline V gene are SEHNR and FQNEAQ (reference sequence). Trimming left V 5 bases short and J 5 bases short, with 16 bases between. The sample consisted of peripheral blood, taken on day 0 of AZD1222 vaccination. The V call is TRBV7-9, the J call TRBJ1-5; D gene uncertain. The TCR was taken from an adult in good health. CDR3 sequence reads: CASSPGGIQDQPQHF. The CDR3 DNA sequence: TGTGCCAGCAGCCCAGGCGGCATCCAGGATCAGCCCCAGCATTTT.